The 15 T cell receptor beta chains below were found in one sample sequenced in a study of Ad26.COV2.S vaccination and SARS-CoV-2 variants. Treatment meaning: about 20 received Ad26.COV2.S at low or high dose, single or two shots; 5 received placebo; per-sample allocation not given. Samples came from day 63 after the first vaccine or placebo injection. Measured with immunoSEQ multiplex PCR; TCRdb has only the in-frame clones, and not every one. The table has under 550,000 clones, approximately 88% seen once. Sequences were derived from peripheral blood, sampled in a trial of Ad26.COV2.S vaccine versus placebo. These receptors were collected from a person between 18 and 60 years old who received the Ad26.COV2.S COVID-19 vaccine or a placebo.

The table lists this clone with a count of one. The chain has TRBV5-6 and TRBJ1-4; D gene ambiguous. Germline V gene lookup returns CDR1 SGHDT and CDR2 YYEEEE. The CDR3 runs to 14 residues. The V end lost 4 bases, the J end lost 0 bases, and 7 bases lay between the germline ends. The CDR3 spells CASSQYATNEKLFF. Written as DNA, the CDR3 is TGTGCCAGCAGCCAGTATGCAACTAATGAAAAACTGTTTTTT.

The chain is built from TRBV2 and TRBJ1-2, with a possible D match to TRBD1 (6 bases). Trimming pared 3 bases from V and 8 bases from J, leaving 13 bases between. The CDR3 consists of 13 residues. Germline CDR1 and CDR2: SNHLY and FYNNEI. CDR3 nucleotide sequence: TGTGCCAGCAGTGACCACAGGGCCGGAGGCTACACCTTC. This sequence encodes CASSDHRAGGYTF.

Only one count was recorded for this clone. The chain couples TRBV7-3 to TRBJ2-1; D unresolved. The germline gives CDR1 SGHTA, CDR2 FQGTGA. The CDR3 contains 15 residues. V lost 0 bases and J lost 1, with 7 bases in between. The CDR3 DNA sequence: TGTGCCAGCAGCTTAACCCTTGTTTCCTACAATGAGCAGTTCTTC. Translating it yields CASSLTLVSYNEQFF.

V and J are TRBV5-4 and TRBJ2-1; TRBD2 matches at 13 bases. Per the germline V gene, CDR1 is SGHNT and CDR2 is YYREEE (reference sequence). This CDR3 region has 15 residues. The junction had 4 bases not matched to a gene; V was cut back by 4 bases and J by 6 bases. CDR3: CASSIRLAGGNEQFF. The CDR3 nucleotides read TGTGCCAGCAGCATACGACTAGCGGGGGGCAATGAGCAGTTCTTC.

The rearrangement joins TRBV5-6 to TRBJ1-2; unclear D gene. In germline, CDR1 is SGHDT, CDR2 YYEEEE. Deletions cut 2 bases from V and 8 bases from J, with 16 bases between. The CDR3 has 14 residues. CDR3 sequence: CASSFGARSAGYTF. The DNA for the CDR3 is TGTGCCAGCAGCTTCGGTGCCCGGTCAGCGGGCTACACCTTC. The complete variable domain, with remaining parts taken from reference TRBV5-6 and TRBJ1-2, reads DAGVTQSPTHLIKTRGQQVTLRCSPKSGHDTVSWYQQALGQGPQFIFQYYEEEERQRGNFPDRFSGHQFPNYSSELNVNALLLGDSALYLCASSFGARSAGYTFGSGTRLTVV.

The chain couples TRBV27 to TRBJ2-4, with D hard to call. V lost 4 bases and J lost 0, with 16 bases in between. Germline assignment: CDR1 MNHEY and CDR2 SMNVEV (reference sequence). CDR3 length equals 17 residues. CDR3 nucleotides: TGTGCCAGCAGTTCTATTACCGGCATCGGAGCCAAAAACATTCAGTACTTC. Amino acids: CASSSITGIGAKNIQYF.

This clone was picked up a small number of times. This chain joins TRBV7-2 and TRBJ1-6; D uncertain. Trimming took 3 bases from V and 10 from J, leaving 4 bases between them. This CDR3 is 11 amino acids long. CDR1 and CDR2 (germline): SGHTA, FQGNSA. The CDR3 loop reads CASSFGSPLHF. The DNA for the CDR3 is TGTGCCAGCAGCTTTGGATCACCCCTCCACTTT.

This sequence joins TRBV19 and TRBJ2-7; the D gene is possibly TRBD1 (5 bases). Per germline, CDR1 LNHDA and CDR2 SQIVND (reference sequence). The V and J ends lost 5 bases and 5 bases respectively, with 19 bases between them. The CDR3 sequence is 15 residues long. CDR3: CASSARREFMDEQYF. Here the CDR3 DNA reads TGTGCCAGTAGTGCCCGCAGGGAATTCATGGACGAGCAGTACTTC. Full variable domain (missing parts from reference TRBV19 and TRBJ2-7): DGGITQSPKYLFRKEGQNVTLSCEQNLNHDAMYWYRQDPGQGLRLIYYSQIVNDFQKGDIAEGYSVSREKKESFPLTVTSAQKNPTAFYLCASSARREFMDEQYFGPGTRLTVT.

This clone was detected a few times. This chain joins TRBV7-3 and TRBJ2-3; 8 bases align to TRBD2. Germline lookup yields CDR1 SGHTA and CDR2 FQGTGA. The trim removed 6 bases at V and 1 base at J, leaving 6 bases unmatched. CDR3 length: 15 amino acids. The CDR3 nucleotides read TGTGCCAGCAGTTCAGCGGGGGTTCGCACAGATACGCAGTATTTT. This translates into CASSSAGVRTDTQYF. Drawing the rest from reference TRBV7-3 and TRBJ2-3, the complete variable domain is GAGVSQTPSNKVTEKGKYVELRCDPISGHTALYWYRQSLGQGPEFLIYFQGTGAADDSGLPNDRFFAVRPEGSVSTLKIQRTERGDSAVYLCASSSAGVRTDTQYFGPGTRLTVL.

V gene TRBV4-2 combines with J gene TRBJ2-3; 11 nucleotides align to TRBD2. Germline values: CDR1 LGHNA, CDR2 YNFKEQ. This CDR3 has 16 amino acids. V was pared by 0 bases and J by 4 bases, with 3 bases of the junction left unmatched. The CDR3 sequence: CASSQEGSGGADTQYF. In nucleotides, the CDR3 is TGTGCCAGCAGCCAAGAAGGTAGCGGGGGGGCAGATACGCAGTATTTT.

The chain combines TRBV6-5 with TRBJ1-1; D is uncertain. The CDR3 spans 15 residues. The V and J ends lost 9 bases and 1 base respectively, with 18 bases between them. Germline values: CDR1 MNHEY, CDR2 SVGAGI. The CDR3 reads CASHPVASQNTEAFF. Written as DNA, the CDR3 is TGTGCCAGTCACCCGGTGGCGTCTCAGAACACTGAAGCTTTCTTT.

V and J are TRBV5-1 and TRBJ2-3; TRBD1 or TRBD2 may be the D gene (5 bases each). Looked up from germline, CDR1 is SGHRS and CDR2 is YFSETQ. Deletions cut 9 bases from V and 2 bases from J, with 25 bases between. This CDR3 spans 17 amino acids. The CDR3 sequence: CATDGRDGTSHTDTQYF. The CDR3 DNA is TGCGCCACAGATGGCCGGGACGGAACTAGTCACACAGATACGCAGTATTTT.

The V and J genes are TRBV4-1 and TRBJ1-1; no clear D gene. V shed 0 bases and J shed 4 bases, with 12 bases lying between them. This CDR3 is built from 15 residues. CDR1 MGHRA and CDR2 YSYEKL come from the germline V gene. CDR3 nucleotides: TGCGCCAGCAGCCAAGATCGGTCAGGCGCCACTGAAGCTTTCTTT. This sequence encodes CASSQDRSGATEAFF.

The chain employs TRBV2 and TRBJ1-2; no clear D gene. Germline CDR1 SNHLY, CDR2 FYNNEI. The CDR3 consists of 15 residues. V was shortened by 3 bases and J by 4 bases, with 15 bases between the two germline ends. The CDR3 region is CASSELGRPPYGYTF. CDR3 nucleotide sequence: TGTGCCAGCAGTGAGTTAGGGCGTCCGCCCTATGGCTACACCTTC.

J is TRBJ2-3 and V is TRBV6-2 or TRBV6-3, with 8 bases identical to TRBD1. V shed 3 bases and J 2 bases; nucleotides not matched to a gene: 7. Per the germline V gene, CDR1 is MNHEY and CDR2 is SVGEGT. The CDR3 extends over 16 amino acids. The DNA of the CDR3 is TGTGCCAGCAGTTATCCAGGGGGCGTTTTCACAGATACGCAGTATTTT. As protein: CASSYPGGVFTDTQYF.